This T cell receptor beta chain was recovered during a study of blood T cell repertoires in COVID-19 (dated by TCRdb to 2020 to 2022). The study in broad terms: Samples covering the acute and convalescent phases of COVID-19 were provided by collaborators in the United States, Italy and Spain. The material from the prospective study consisted of cDNA or gDNA derived from T cells, B-cell-depleted T cells, or PBMCs. Subjects who had been exposed to COVID-19, were actively infected with it, or had recovered from it provided the deeply sampled blood TCRbeta repertoires that made up the dataset. The repertoires were released in a freely available public database meant as a resource for research on the immune response to SARS-CoV-2. The samples were drawn from two sources: the first 160 participants of the ongoing ImmuneRACE study, and 1,254 subjects contributed by 6 global collaborators. The sample metadata nearly always contained a de-identified subject ID, COVID-19 status, age in years and sex. HLA class I and class II types, where available, came from metadata supplied by the sample provider rather than from assay-based typing.

One collaborating source in Seattle enrolled patients during active infection and followed them longitudinally through the course of disease. Whole blood was collected in K2EDTA tubes by collaborating institutions according to the institutions' own protocols. For TCRbeta analysis, collaborators shipped samples as frozen whole blood, isolated PBMCs, or DNA extracted from either of those sample types. The immunoSEQ Assay, a bias-controlled multiplex PCR, was used to amplify TCRbeta CDR3 regions from genomic DNA. For the original study's pipeline: The number of nucleated cells in each sample was estimated from the amplification of reference gene primers within the assay. Sequence reads were collapsed and filtered to measure the absolute abundance of every unique TCRbeta CDR3 rearrangement. For each sample, productive Simpson clonality was calculated as the square root of Simpson's diversity index across productive rearrangements. TCRdb re-hosts the immuneACCESS table, in-frame sequences only. Its copies lack some clones; in the studies checked, an unresolved V gene accounts for under half of them, and the cause for the rest is not known. D and trimming were read from the DNA, whereas the V and J calls and clone size are those reported in that table. The sample yields approximately 400,000 clones; approximately 90% were counted once. The top ten hold roughly 13% of the sample.

Here V drops 0 bases and J drops 4 bases, and the junction holds 5 bases not matched to any gene. CDR1 is given as PRHDT and CDR2 as FYEKMQ, both from the germline V gene (reference sequence). Including cysteine and phenylalanine, the CDR3 has 16 amino acids. The sequence is cut down to CDR3 DNA, 48 bases in frame from base 1. As to this clone: Its binding antigen is unknown. Base qualities were left out, and no much larger clone turns up one base away.

Paper-wide results and their limitations: The quantity of clinical and demographic metadata differed by source and by participant and was supplied without curation.

Sequencing was performed on peripheral blood. The clonotype was recovered from a woman in her forties or fifties with COVID-19, enrolled during active disease. Recombination joined TRBV13 with TRBJ2-7; 11 central bases correspond to TRBD1. In nucleotides, the sequence is TGTGCCAGCAGCTTAGGCCTGGGACAGGGGGATTACGAGCAGTACTTC. It specifies CASSLGLGQGDYEQYF.